This T cell receptor (beta chain) was captured by sequencing in a study of OX40 agonist ivuxolimab in advanced cancers. Some clones are missing from TCRdb's copy, which holds only in-frame ones; the method was immunoSEQ multiplex PCR. The sample includes about 69,000 clones, 91% of them seen just once. Drawing of blood for sampling happened at baseline, at cycle 4 day 1, and at cycle 7 day 1. This CDR3 spans 14 amino acids. J lost 4 bases, V lost 6 bases, and 8 bases had no gene match. Germline CDR1 and CDR2: SGHTA and FQGNSA. The chain links TRBV7-2 to TRBJ1-1; 7 bases are shared with TRBD1. The receptor was derived from an adult with an advanced solid tumor such as melanoma, head and neck, liver or kidney cancer. Sequenced material: CD4+ or CD8+ T cells sorted from blood, taken in a trial of the OX40 agonist ivuxolimab. The CDR3 here is CASSLQGTGTEAFF. The CDR3 DNA follows: TGTGCCAGCAGTCTACAGGGGACGGGCACTGAAGCTTTCTTT.